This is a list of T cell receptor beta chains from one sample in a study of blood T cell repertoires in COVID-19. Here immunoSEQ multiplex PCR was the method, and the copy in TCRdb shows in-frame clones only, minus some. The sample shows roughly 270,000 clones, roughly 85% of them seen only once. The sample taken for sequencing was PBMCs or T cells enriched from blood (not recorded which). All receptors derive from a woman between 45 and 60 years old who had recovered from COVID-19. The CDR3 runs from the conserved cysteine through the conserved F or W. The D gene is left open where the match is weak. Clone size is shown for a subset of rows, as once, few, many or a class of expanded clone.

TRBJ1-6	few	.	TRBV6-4	TGTGCCAGCAGTGAAAGGGGTAATTCACCCCTCCACTTT	CASSERGNSPLHF
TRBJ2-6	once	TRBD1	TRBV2	TGTGCCAGCAGAACAGGGACAGCCCCCGAAGCCAACGTCCTGACTTTC	CASRTGTAPEANVLTF
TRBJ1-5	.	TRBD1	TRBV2	TGTGCCAGCAGGGAGGGACAGGGGAGAGTTCAGCCCCAGCATTTT	CASREGQGRVQPQHF
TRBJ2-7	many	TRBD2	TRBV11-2	TGTGCCAGCAGCTTACCCGGGACTACGACCGAGCAGTACTTC	CASSLPGTTTEQYF
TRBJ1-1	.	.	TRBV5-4	TGTGCCAGCAGCTCGCCCTTGGGGGGGAGGAGTACTGAAGCTTTCTTT	CASSSPLGGRSTEAFF
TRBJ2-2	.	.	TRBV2	TGTGCCAGCAGTGAGTACAGGGCCACGACCGGGGAGCTGTTTTTT	CASSEYRATTGELFF
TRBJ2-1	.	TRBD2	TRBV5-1	TGCGCCAGCAGCTCCGAACTAGCGGGGGCTGTCAATGAGCAGTTCTTC	CASSSELAGAVNEQFF
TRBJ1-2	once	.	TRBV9	TGTGCCAGCAGCGAACAGAGTAACTATGGCTACACCTTC	CASSEQSNYGYTF
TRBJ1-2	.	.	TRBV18	TGTGCCAGCTCACCGGCCCAGGACCAGGGCGGCTACACCTTC	CASSPAQDQGGYTF
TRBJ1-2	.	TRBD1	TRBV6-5	TGTGCCAGCAGTATTCAGGGGGCAGGCGGCTACACCTTC	CASSIQGAGGYTF
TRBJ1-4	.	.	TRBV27	TGTGCCAGCAGTCGGGGGTCTAATGAAAAACTGTTTTTT	CASSRGSNEKLFF
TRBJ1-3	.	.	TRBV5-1	TGCGCCAGCAGCTTGGATGTGGCAGTTGGAAACACCATATATTTT	CASSLDVAVGNTIYF
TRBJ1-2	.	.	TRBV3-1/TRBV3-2	TGTGCCAGCAGCCCTTCGAGGACAGCTCTCTTTGGCTACACCTTC	CASSPSRTALFGYTF
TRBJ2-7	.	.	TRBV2	TGTGCCAGCAGTGAACAGGGGATGAGCTCCTACGAGCAGTACTTC	CASSEQGMSSYEQYF
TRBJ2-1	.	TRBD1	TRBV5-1	TGCGCCAGCAGCTTGGCTCGGACAGGGGGGGTGAATGAGCAGTTCTTC	CASSLARTGGVNEQFF
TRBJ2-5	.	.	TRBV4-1	TGCGCCAGCAGCCAGGGTACAGAGTACCAAGAGACCCAGTACTTC	CASSQGTEYQETQYF
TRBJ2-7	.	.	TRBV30	TGTGCCTGGAGTACCGACAGAGACTACGAGCAGTACTTC	CAWSTDRDYEQYF
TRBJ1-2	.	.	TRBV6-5	TGTGCCAGCAGCCGGGACATCTATGGCTACACCTTC	CASSRDIYGYTF
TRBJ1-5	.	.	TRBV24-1	TGTGCCACCGGAGGGGACAGCAATCAGCCCCAGCATTTT	CATGGDSNQPQHF
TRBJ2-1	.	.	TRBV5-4	TGTGCCAGCAGCTTGGAGAGGATCCATGAGCAGTTCTTC	CASSLERIHEQFF
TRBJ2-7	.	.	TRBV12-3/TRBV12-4	TGTGCCAGCAGCCCGGGACAAACCTACGAGCAGTACTTC	CASSPGQTYEQYF
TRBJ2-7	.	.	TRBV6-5	TGTGCCAGCACCGGAGCAGGGTTCTACGAGCAGTACTTC	CASTGAGFYEQYF
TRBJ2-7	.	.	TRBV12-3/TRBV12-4	TGTGCCAGCAGTTTAGCCGGCAGGGCCGAGCAGTACTTC	CASSLAGRAEQYF
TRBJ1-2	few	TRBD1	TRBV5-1	TGCGCCAGCAGCTTGCGGGACAGAAACTATGGCTACACCTTC	CASSLRDRNYGYTF
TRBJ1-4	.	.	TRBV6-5	TGTGCCAGCACCGAGGATGACAGTTATAATGAAAAACTGTTTTTT	CASTEDDSYNEKLFF
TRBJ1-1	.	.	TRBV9	TGTGCCAGCAGCGTAGGCTCGGGCACTGAAGCTTTCTTT	CASSVGSGTEAFF
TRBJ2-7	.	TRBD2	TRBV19	TGTGCCAGTAGTAGTGGGACTAGCGGGAGAACGGAGCAGTACTTC	CASSSGTSGRTEQYF
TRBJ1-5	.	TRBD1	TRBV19	TGTGCCAGTAGTCCTCTCCCACAGGGGCCCAATCAGCCCCAGCATTTT	CASSPLPQGPNQPQHF
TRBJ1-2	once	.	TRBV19	TGTGCCAGTAGTATAATAGGGGGTCTGGGCTACACCTTC	CASSIIGGLGYTF
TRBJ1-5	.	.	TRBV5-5	TGTGCCAGCAGCCCTATGGCAGGTAGCAATCAGCCCCAGCATTTT	CASSPMAGSNQPQHF
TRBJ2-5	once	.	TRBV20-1	TGCAGTGGAGAGGGTAAAGAGACCCAGTACTTC	CSGEGKETQYF
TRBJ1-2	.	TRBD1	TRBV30	TGTGCCTGGGGGCTGCAGGGGGCGAGGACCTTC	CAWGLQGARTF
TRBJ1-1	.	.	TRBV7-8	TGTGCCAGCAGCTACGCCACAGGGATAAACACTGAAGCTTTCTTT	CASSYATGINTEAFF
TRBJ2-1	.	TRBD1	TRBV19	TGTGCCAGCGACCGGGACAGGGGGAGTCATGAGCAGTTCTTC	CASDRDRGSHEQFF
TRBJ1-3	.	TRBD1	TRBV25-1	TGTGCCAGCAGTGAATATCGGACAGGGGGAAACACCATATATTTT	CASSEYRTGGNTIYF
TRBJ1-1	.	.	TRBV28	TGTGCCAGCAGAGTCACAGGGAGGGGTCCTGAAGCTTTCTTT	CASRVTGRGPEAFF
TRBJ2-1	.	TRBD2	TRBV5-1	TGCGCCAGCAGCCGACAACCCCCGGGTACTAGCGGGAGCGGTGAGCAGTTCTTC	CASSRQPPGTSGSGEQFF
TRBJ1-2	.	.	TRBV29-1	TGCAGCGTTGGGTGGGGCAGAAGCCGCTACACCTTC	CSVGWGRSRYTF
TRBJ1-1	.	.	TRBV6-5	TGTGCCAGCACCTCAGGGAGGGAGAACACTGAAGCTTTCTTT	CASTSGRENTEAFF
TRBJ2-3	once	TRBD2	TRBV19	TGTGCCAGTACGAAAACGGGACTAGCGGTTGGAGATACGCAGTATTTT	CASTKTGLAVGDTQYF
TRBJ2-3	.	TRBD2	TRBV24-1	TGTGCCACCAGTGAAACTGGGACTAGCGGGAGCAGGAATACGCAGTATTTT	CATSETGTSGSRNTQYF
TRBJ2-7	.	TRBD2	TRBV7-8	TGTGCCAGCAGCTGGGGACTAGTCGATAACTACGAGCAGTACTTC	CASSWGLVDNYEQYF
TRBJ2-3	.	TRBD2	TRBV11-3	TGTGCCAGCAGCCTAACTAGCGGGATCGCAGATACGCAGTATTTT	CASSLTSGIADTQYF
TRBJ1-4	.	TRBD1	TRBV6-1	TGTGCCAGCAGTGAGACAGGGGGAGGCGAAAAACTGTTTTTT	CASSETGGGEKLFF